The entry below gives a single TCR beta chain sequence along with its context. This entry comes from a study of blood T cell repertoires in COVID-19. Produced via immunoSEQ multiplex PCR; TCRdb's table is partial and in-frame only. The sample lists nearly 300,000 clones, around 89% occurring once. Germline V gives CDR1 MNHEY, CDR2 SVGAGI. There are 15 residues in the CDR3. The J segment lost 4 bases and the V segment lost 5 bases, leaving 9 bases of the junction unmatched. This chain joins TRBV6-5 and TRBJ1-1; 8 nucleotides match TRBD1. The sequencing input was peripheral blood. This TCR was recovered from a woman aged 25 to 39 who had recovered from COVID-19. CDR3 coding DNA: TGTGCCAGCAGTAAGCCAGGGGGCGCGGGCACTGAAGCTTTCTTT. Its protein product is CASSKPGGAGTEAFF.